The sequence of this TCR beta chain was determined in a study of blood T cell repertoires in COVID-19. Across the whole study: Specimens from acute and convalescent COVID-19 originated in the United States, Italy and Spain. PBMCs, B-cell-depleted T cells, or T cells were the source of the cDNA or gDNA that made up the material.

Study processing details: The authors estimated nucleated cell counts from reference gene primer amplification. Clones were read by immunoSEQ multiplex PCR, and TCRdb kept only the in-frame ones, dropping some. From that table come the V and J calls and clone size; the DNA was used to work out D and trimming. The sample holds under 80,000 clones, roughly 86% seen once. The germline gives CDR1 LNHDA, CDR2 SQIVND (reference sequence). V gave up 5 bases and J gave up 5 bases; unmatched junction bases: 6. The CDR3 sequence is 14 residues long. The chain couples TRBV19 to TRBJ1-1; 9 nucleotides align to TRBD1. The source is a man between 65 and 85 years old with acute or convalescent COVID-19. The sample consisted of peripheral blood. Here the CDR3 DNA reads TGTGCCAGTAGTGGACCCGGGACAGGGACTGAAGCTTTCTTT. It specifies CASSGPGTGTEAFF. Variable domain in full (rest from reference TRBV19 and TRBJ1-1): DGGITQSPKYLFRKEGQNVTLSCEQNLNHDAMYWYRQDPGQGLRLIYYSQIVNDFQKGDIAEGYSVSREKKESFPLTVTSAQKNPTAFYLCASSGPGTGTEAFFGQGTRLTVV.